Each of the 19 T cell receptor beta chains below was sequenced from the same sample in a study of Graves' ophthalmopathy and Graves' hyperthyroidism (dated by TCRdb to the late 2010s). Reads for this sample came from an Illumina HiSeq 2000. For repertoire sequencing, TCR beta CDR3 regions were amplified from RNA transcripts. The first round of RT-PCR was done with HTBI primers and the Qiagen OneStep RT-PCR kit, and was followed by a second round of multiplex PCR, then size selection and purification. TCRdb's own reprocessing of the public reads used fastp at Q25 and MiXCR and kept productive beta chains. When rows share a CDR3 protein, they turn into one entry using the most common DNA and genes. Across this sample there are 740,000 or so distinct CDR3 sequences, with 35% to 50% seen only once. The ten top clones hold less than 55% of the sample. Sequenced input: peripheral blood. The receptor source for this set is an adult man with Graves' ophthalmopathy.

This clonotype was observed many times. The chain uses TRBV10-2 and TRBJ1-2; maybe TRBD1 (5 bases). The CDR3 is made up of 16 amino acids. Trimming shortened V by 3 bases and J by 0 bases, and 14 bases separated the two germline ends. Germline lookup yields CDR1 WSHSY and CDR2 SAAADI. DNA of the CDR3: TGCGCCAGCAGTGAAATGTTTAGGGGCGCTAACTATGGCTACACCTTC. This sequence encodes CASSEMFRGANYGYTF.

As concerns this clonotype: A read error is possible here, since a much larger clone lies one base away. This chain uses TRBV29-1 with TRBJ2-7; D may match TRBD1 or TRBD2 (6 bases each). The CDR3 loop spans 14 amino acids. The germline gives CDR1 SQVTM, CDR2 ANQGSEA. The CDR3 region has the DNA TGCAGCCTTGAAAGAGTTGAGGGGGGACCCGAGCAGTACTTC. Translated: CSLERVEGGPEQYF.

This clonotype was seen repeatedly, ten times or more. CDR3 bases: TGTGCCAGCAGCCCTGGACTAGCGGGAGGAATCGGGGAGACCCAGTACTTC. It encodes CASSPGLAGGIGETQYF. This rearrangement joins TRBV7-2 to TRBJ2-5, with 14 bases aligning to TRBD2. Per the germline V gene, CDR1 is SGHTA and CDR2 is FQGNSA. After removal of 5 bases from V and 5 bases from J, the junction contained 10 bases not matched to a gene. The CDR3 is made up of 17 amino acids.

This clonotype was counted at least ten times. V usage is TRBV7-9 and J usage is TRBJ1-2; TRBD1 matches 7 bases. V gave up 4 bases and J gave up 1 base; unmatched junction bases: 12. Germline loops: CDR1 SEHNR, CDR2 FQNEAQ (reference sequence). The length of the CDR3 is 17 residues. The CDR3 coding sequence is TGTGCCAGCAGCTCAAGCCTCGGACAGGACGATAACTATGGCTACACCTTC. Translation: CASSSSLGQDDNYGYTF.

There are a few counts of this clonotype. The rearrangement links TRBV3-1 to TRBJ2-7; D tentatively reads TRBD1 or TRBD2 (5 bases each). V shed 4 bases and J shed 0 bases, with 10 bases lying between them. The CDR3 has 14 amino acids. The germline V gene has CDR1 LGHDT and CDR2 YNNKEL (reference sequence). The CDR3 is CASSLRDDSYEQYF. DNA of the CDR3: TGTGCCAGCAGCCTCAGGGACGACTCCTACGAGCAGTACTTC.

In its sample, this clonotype was seen a few times. The chain employs TRBV5-6 and TRBJ2-7, with no clear D. Germline V gives CDR1 SGHDT, CDR2 YYEEEE. V lost 0 bases, J lost 0 bases, and 7 bases lay in between. This CDR3 has 14 amino acids. The CDR3 sequence is CASSLGLPSYEQYF. The DNA of the CDR3 is TGTGCCAGCAGCTTGGGACTGCCCTCCTACGAGCAGTACTTC.

The genes are TRBV12-3 or TRBV12-4 and TRBJ1-5; 7 nucleotides agree with TRBD1. After removal of 4 bases from V and 0 bases from J, the junction contained 6 bases not matched to a gene. The CDR3 contains 16 residues. The CDR3 nucleotides are TGTGCCAGCAGTTCACAGGGGATAAGTAGCAATCAGCCCCAGCATTTT. Translating gives CASSSQGISSNQPQHF.

The chain joins TRBV20-1 to TRBJ2-7; no firm D call. The CDR3 consists of 13 residues. Trimming left V 0 bases short and J 6 bases short, with 12 bases between. Germline CDR1 DFQATT, CDR2 SNEGSKA (reference sequence). CDR3 sequence: CSARDPNHVEQYF. For the CDR3, the DNA is TGCAGTGCTAGAGACCCCAACCATGTCGAGCAGTACTTC.

At least ten counts were recorded for this clonotype. The chain is built from TRBV11-2 and TRBJ1-2; D remains ambiguous. CDR3 size: 13 residues. Germline V gene data show CDR1 as SGHAT and CDR2 as FQNNGV. V was trimmed by 5 bases and J by 2 bases, leaving 9 bases between them. This CDR3 reads CASSPFPNYGYTF. CDR3 in DNA: TGTGCCAGCAGCCCATTCCCCAACTATGGCTACACCTTC. The full variable domain, in which reference TRBV11-2 and TRBJ1-2 provide the parts outside the CDR3, is EAGVAQSPRYKIIEKRQSVAFWCNPISGHATLYWYQQILGQGPKLLIQFQNNGVVDDSQLPKDRFSAERLKGVDSTLKIQPAKLEDSAVYLCASSPFPNYGYTFGSGTRLTVV.

This clonotype showed up just once. The gene calls are TRBV9 and TRBJ2-7; tentatively, D is TRBD2 (6 bases). V lost 3 bases and J 3 bases, leaving 13 bases between the germline ends. Germline V gives CDR1 SGDLS, CDR2 YYNGEE. This CDR3 is built from 14 residues. CDR3 sequence: CASSGRALYYEQYF. The CDR3 DNA is TGTGCCAGCAGCGGGAGGGCCCTCTACTACGAGCAGTACTTC.

This clonotype has just a few counts. J is TRBJ2-3 and V is TRBV7-2; perhaps D is TRBD1 or TRBD2 (6 bases each). Germline CDR1 is SGHTA and CDR2 is FQGNSA. CDR3 length: 16 amino acids. The V end was cut by 1 base, the J end by 7 bases, with 18 bases between. CDR3 nucleotides: TGTGCCAGCAGCTTAGAGTTTCTGGGGGGCACGCATACGCAGTATTTT. Its translation is CASSLEFLGGTHTQYF. The full variable domain, completed using reference TRBV7-2 and TRBJ2-3, is GAGVSQSPSNKVTEKGKDVELRCDPISGHTALYWYRQSLGQGLEFLIYFQGNSAPDKSGLPSDRFSAERTGGSVSTLTIQRTQQEDSAVYLCASSLEFLGGTHTQYFGPGTRLTVL.

In this sample, this clonotype turned up a few times. The chain joins TRBV10-3 to TRBJ2-3; D gene uncertain. The CDR3 runs 13 residues. Germline assignment: CDR1 ENHRY and CDR2 SYGVKD. V lost 3 bases to trimming and J lost 2 bases, with 6 bases between them. The DNA of the CDR3 is TGTGCCATCAGTGACAGCGACACAGATACGCAGTATTTT. It encodes CAISDSDTDTQYF.

This clonotype has at least ten counts. The chain uses TRBV10-2 and TRBJ1-1, with TRBD1 matching 8 bases. The CDR3 totals 14 residues. The V segment lost 7 bases and the J segment 4 bases; nucleotides outside the gene matches: 8. Per germline, CDR1 WSHSY and CDR2 SAAADI. Here the CDR3 DNA reads TGCGCCAGCACCCAGGGGGCGTGGGGCACTGAAGCTTTCTTT. As protein: CASTQGAWGTEAFF.

The chain recombines TRBV19 with TRBJ2-3; D remains ambiguous. V was pared by 4 bases and J by 4 bases, with 9 bases between. The germline V gene has CDR1 LNHDA and CDR2 SQIVND (reference sequence). The CDR3 consists of 13 residues. Here the CDR3 DNA reads TGTGCCAGTAGTAGGATTGTCGCAGATACGCAGTATTTT. Protein: CASSRIVADTQYF.

In this sample, this clonotype turned up many times. The chain combines TRBV14 with TRBJ2-5, with TRBD2 matching over 9 bases. Germline V lookup: CDR1 SGHDN, CDR2 FVKESK. Unmatched junction bases numbered 9, after V lost 0 bases and J lost 4 bases. CDR3 size: 17 residues. CDR3 in amino acids: CASSQDIAGGPPETQYF. The CDR3 DNA sequence: TGTGCCAGCAGCCAAGATATCGCGGGAGGGCCACCAGAGACCCAGTACTTC.

The CDR3 region has the DNA TGCAGTGCTAACCACCCGGGACAGGTGTCAGATACGCAGTATTTT. Protein sequence: CSANHPGQVSDTQYF. The J gene is TRBJ2-3, the V gene TRBV20-1, with 8 bases lining up with TRBD1. This CDR3 contains 15 residues. V lost 4 bases, J lost 4 bases, and 10 bases stayed unmatched. Germline lookup yields CDR1 DFQATT and CDR2 SNEGSKA (reference sequence).

V usage is TRBV25-1 and J usage is TRBJ2-7; D may be TRBD1 or TRBD2 (5 bases each). The CDR3 is made up of 15 amino acids. Per the germline V gene, CDR1 is MGHDK and CDR2 is SYGVNS. V was trimmed by 5 bases and J by 3 bases, leaving 17 bases between them. CDR3 residues: CASSYQGRRNYEQYF. Here the CDR3 DNA reads TGTGCCAGCAGTTACCAGGGACGGAGAAACTACGAGCAGTACTTC.

In this sample, this clonotype turned up a few times. This sequence joins TRBV20-1 and TRBJ1-4, with D tentatively TRBD1 (6 bases). This CDR3 spans 15 amino acids. V shed 0 bases and J shed 8 bases, with 16 bases lying between them. Germline lookup yields CDR1 DFQATT and CDR2 SNEGSKA (reference sequence). The DNA for the CDR3 is TGCAGTGCTAGAGACAGGGGCCGCACGAAGGAAAAACTGTTTTTT. It is translated as CSARDRGRTKEKLFF.

This clonotype has a handful of counts. DNA for the CDR3: TGTGCCAGCAGCACTCGGACAAGCAACTATGGCTACACCTTC. Its translation is CASSTRTSNYGYTF. The genes are TRBV3-1 and TRBJ1-2; a possible D gene is TRBD1 (5 bases). V was trimmed by 5 bases and J by 2 bases, leaving 12 bases between them. The CDR3 consists of 14 residues. The germline V gene encodes CDR1 LGHDT and CDR2 YNNKEL (reference sequence).